This T cell receptor (beta chain) derives from a study of siplizumab effects on memory and regulatory T cells. Trimming shortened V by 1 base and J by 7 bases, and 20 bases separated the two germline ends. Looked up from germline, CDR1 is LNHNV and CDR2 is YYDKDF (reference sequence). CDR3 length: 16 amino acids. Clones were sequenced by immunoSEQ multiplex PCR, and TCRdb holds only the in-frame ones, with some missing. The data hold around 61,000 clones, with around 97% observed a single time. In regard to this clone: Its target is unknown.

Study observations and caveats: Memory cells seemed less diverse than naive T cells, which also seemed major contributors to the alloresponse.

Sequencing was performed on naive CD8+ T cells sorted from blood. The TCR comes from a human donor in good health. The V gene is TRBV15, the J gene TRBJ2-7, with a tentative D call TRBD1 (5 bases). The CDR3 here is CATSRVPGPMSQEQYF. As DNA, the CDR3 is TGTGCCACCAGCAGAGTTCCAGGGCCCATGTCGCAGGAGCAGTACTTC.